The 5 T cell receptor beta chains given below trace back to one sample, sequenced in a study of OX40 agonist ivuxolimab in advanced cancers. Sequencing used immunoSEQ multiplex PCR; TCRdb keeps in-frame clones, though not all of them. Of tens of thousands of clones in the sample, about 92% were seen once. The input for sequencing was CD4+ or CD8+ T cells sorted from blood, taken in a trial of the OX40 agonist ivuxolimab. The source is an adult with an advanced solid tumor such as melanoma, head and neck, liver or kidney cancer.

V is TRBV19 and J is TRBJ1-2, with a possible D match to TRBD1 (5 bases). The CDR3 covers 14 residues. Germline V CDR1 and CDR2: LNHDA, SQIVND (reference sequence). V was pared by 6 bases and J by 4 bases, with 15 bases between. CDR3 DNA sequence: TGTGCCAGTAGGAAACGGGGGGACGCCTATGGCTACACCTTC. Amino acids: CASRKRGDAYGYTF.

This clone was found once. The chain links TRBV15 to TRBJ2-7; 10 bases align to TRBD2. V dropped 5 bases and J dropped 5; count of bases not matched to a gene: 3. Germline V lookup: CDR1 LNHNV, CDR2 YYDKDF (reference sequence). The CDR3 loop spans 13 amino acids. The CDR3 coding sequence is TGTGCCACCAGCGCTAGCGGGAGCCACGAGCAGTACTTC. This sequence encodes CATSASGSHEQYF.

A few counts support this clone. This chain uses TRBV7-9 with TRBJ2-2; TRBD1 matches 10 bases. This CDR3 contains 17 residues. Germline values: CDR1 SEHNR, CDR2 FQNEAQ (reference sequence). V gave up 7 bases and J gave up 6 bases; unmatched junction bases: 14. CDR3 DNA sequence: TGTGCCAGCACCTCGACAGGGGGCATTCGGGAGGCCGGGGAGCTGTTTTTT. The encoded protein is CASTSTGGIREAGELFF.

In its sample, this clone was seen once. The J gene is TRBJ1-1, the V gene TRBV6-5; a possible D gene is TRBD1 (6 bases). The V end was cut by 6 bases, the J end by 4 bases, with 18 bases between. Germline values: CDR1 MNHEY, CDR2 SVGAGI. The CDR3 covers 15 residues. The CDR3 loop is CASSYSQGLFTEAFF. The CDR3 DNA reads TGTGCCAGCAGCTATTCGCAGGGGTTGTTCACTGAAGCTTTCTTT.

The rearrangement joins TRBV4-3 to TRBJ1-2; D gene uncertain. Trimming took 1 base from V and 8 from J, leaving 11 bases between them. The germline CDR1 and CDR2 sequences are LGHNA and YSLEER. The CDR3 consists of 13 residues. CDR3 region: CASSQVGIGGYTF. The CDR3, as DNA: TGCGCCAGCAGCCAAGTGGGGATCGGCGGCTACACCTTC.